This TCR beta chain was documented in a study of cytomegalovirus exposure and HLA in healthy donors. CDR1 SGHAT and CDR2 FQNNGV come from the germline V gene. Trimming at V came to 6 bases and at J to 4 bases, leaving 7 bases not matched to a gene. This CDR3 has 17 residues. Profiling relied on immunoSEQ multiplex PCR, and the TCRdb table lists in-frame clones only, not all of them. The sample contains some 98,000 clones, approximately 84% of which appear only once. This chain uses TRBV11-2 with TRBJ2-2, with 14 positions matching TRBD2. Sequencing was carried out using PBMCs. This sequence originates from a man between 18 and 29 years old in good health and CMV-seropositive. The CDR3 region has the DNA TGTGCCAGCAGAAGACTAGCGGGAGGGGGGGTCACCGGGGAGCTGTTTTTT. It specifies CASRRLAGGGVTGELFF.